The TCR beta chain under discussion was sequenced for a study of blood T cell repertoires in COVID-19. Germline V gene data show CDR1 as SGHAT and CDR2 as FQNNGV. V shed 6 bases, J shed 4 bases, and the junction held 7 bases outside the gene matches. The CDR3 length is 15 residues. This clone was seen repeatedly, ten times or more. Original processing methods: Reference gene primer amplification gave estimated nucleated cell counts. Generated by immunoSEQ multiplex PCR, the TCRdb table keeps only in-frame clones and is missing some. Clone size and the V and J calls come from that table; the DNA yielded D and trimming. The sample contains some 130,000 clones, roughly two thirds of which appear only once.

The sequenced sample was peripheral blood. The J gene is TRBJ2-5, the V gene TRBV11-2; the match to TRBD1 covers 11 bases. The clonotype was recovered from a woman in her 70s with acute or convalescent COVID-19. As DNA, the CDR3 is TGTGCCAGCAGAAGAGGACAGGGGGCGCGAGAGACCCAGTACTTC. It codes for CASRRGQGARETQYF.